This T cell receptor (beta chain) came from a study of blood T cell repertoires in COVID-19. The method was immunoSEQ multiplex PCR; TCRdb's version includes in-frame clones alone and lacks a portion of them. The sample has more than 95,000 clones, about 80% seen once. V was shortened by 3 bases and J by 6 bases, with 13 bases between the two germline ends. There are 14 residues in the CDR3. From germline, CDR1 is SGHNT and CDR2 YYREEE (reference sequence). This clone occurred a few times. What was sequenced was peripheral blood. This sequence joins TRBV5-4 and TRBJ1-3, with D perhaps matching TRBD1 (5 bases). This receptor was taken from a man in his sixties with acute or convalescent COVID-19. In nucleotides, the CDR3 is TGTGCCAGCAGCTATCAGGGCGAGGAAAACACCATATATTTT. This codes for CASSYQGEENTIYF.